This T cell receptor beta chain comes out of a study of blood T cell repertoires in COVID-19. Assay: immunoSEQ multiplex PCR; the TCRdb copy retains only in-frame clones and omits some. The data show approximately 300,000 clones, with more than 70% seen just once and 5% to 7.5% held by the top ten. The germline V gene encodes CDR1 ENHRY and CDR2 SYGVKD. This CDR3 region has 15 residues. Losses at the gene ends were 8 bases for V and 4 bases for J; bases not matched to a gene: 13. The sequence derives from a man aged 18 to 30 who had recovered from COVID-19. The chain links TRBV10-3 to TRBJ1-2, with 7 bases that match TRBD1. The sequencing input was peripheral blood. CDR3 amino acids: CAIPSGGTALYGYTF. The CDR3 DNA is TGTGCCATCCCCTCTGGGGGGACAGCACTCTATGGCTACACCTTC.